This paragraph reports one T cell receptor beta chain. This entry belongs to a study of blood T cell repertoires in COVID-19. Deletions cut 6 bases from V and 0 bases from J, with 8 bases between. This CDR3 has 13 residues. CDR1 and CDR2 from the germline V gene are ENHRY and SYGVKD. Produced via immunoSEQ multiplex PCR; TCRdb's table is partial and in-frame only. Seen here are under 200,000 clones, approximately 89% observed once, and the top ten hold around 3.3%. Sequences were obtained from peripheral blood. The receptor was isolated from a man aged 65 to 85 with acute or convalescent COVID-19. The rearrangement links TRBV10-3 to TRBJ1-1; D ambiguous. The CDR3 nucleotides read TGTGCCATCAGCCAGACACTGAACACTGAAGCTTTCTTT. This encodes CAISQTLNTEAFF.